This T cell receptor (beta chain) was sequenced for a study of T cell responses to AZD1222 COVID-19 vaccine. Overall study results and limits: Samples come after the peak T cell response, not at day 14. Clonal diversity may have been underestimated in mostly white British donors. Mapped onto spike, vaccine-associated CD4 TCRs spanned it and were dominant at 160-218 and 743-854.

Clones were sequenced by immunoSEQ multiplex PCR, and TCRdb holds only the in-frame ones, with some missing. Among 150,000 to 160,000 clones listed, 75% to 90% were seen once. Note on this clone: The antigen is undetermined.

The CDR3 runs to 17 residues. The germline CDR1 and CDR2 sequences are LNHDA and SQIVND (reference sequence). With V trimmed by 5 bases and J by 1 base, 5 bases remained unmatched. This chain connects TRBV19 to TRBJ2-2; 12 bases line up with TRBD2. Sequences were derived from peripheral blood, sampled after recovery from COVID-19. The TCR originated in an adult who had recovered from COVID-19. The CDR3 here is CASSGSLAGGNTGELFF. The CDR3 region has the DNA TGTGCCAGTAGTGGGTCACTAGCGGGGGGGAACACCGGGGAGCTGTTTTTT.